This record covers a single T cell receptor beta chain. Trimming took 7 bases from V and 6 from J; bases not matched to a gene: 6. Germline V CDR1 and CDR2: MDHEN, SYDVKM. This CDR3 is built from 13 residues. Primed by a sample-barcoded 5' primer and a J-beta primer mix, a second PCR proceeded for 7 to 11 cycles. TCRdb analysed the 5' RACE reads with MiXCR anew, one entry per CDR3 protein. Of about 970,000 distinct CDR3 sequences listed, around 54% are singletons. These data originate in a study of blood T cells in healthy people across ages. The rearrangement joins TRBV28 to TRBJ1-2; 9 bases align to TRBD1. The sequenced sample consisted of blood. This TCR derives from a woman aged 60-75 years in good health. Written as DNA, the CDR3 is TGTGCCAGCACCGTACAGGGGGCTGATGGCTACACCTTC. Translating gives CASTVQGADGYTF.